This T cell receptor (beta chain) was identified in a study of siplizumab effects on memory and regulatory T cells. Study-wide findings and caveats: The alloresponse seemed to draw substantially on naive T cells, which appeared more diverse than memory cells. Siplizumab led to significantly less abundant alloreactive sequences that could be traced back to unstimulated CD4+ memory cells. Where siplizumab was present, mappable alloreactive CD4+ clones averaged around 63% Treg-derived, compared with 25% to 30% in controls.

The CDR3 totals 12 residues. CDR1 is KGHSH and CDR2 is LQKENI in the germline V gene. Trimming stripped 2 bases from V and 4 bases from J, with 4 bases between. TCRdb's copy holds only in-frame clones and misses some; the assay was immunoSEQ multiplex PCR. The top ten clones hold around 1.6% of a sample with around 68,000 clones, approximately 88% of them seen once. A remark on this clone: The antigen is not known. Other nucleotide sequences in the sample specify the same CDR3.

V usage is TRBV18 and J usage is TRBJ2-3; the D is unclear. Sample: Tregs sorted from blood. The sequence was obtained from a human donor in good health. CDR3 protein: CASSPGADTQYF. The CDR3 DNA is TGTGCCAGCTCACCAGGCGCAGATACGCAGTATTTT.